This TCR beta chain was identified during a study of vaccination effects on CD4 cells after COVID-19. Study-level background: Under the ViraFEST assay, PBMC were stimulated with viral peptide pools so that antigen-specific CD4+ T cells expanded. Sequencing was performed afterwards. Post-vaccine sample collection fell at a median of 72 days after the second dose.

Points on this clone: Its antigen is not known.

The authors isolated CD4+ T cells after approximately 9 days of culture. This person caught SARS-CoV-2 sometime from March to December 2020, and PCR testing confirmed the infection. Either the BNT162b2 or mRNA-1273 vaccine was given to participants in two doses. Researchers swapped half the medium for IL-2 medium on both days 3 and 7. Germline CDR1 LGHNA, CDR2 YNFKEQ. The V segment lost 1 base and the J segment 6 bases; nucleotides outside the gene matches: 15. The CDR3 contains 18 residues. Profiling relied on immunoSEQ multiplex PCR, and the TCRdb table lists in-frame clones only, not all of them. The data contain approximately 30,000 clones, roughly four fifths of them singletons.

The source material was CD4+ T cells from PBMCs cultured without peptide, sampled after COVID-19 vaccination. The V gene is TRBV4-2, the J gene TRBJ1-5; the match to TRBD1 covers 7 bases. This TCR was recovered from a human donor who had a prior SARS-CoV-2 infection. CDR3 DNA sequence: TGTGCCAGCAGCCAAGTACACGGAGGAGGGGGCGGTGGTCAGCCCCAGCATTTT. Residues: CASSQVHGGGGGGQPQHF.